The 32 T cell receptor beta chains below were found in one sample sequenced in a study of CXCR4 blockade with PD-1 therapy in pancreatic cancer. Here immunoSEQ multiplex PCR was the method, and the copy in TCRdb shows in-frame clones only, minus some. The profile shows 15,000 or so clones, over 60% of them singletons. Sequencing input: tumor tissue. These receptor sequences come from a human donor with pancreatic ductal adenocarcinoma.

The chain carries TRBV19 and TRBJ1-4, with 9 bases that match TRBD1. In germline, CDR1 is LNHDA, CDR2 SQIVND (reference sequence). The V segment lost 6 bases and the J segment 10 bases; nucleotides outside the gene matches: 9. The CDR3 is 14 amino acids. CDR3 loop: CASRIQGAIGKLFF. The CDR3 DNA reads as TGTGCCAGTAGGATACAGGGGGCGATTGGAAAACTGTTTTTT.

The chain uses TRBV28 and TRBJ2-1, with a weak D call TRBD2 (5 bases). The CDR3 loop spans 16 amino acids. With 7 bases removed from V and 1 base from J, the gap between germline ends came to 17 bases. CDR1 and CDR2 from the germline V gene are MDHEN and SYDVKM. DNA of the CDR3: TGTGCCAGCACCCCGTATGGGAGATGGTCCTACAATGAGCAGTTCTTC. Translation: CASTPYGRWSYNEQFF.

The chain carries TRBV19 and TRBJ1-5; D ambiguous. The CDR3 is made up of 15 amino acids. Germline V gene sequence: CDR1 LNHDA, CDR2 SQIVND (reference sequence). Trimming took 2 bases from V and 1 from J, leaving 9 bases between them. The CDR3 reads CASSIIAGSNQPQHF. Written as DNA, the CDR3 is TGTGCCAGTAGTATAATAGCAGGAAGCAATCAGCCCCAGCATTTT.

This chain uses TRBV19 with TRBJ2-5; D might be TRBD2 (5 bases). Per germline, CDR1 LNHDA and CDR2 SQIVND (reference sequence). The CDR3 sequence is 13 residues long. V lost 4 bases and J lost 2, with 8 bases in between. CDR3 sequence reads: CASSRGRQETQYF. The CDR3, as DNA: TGTGCCAGTAGTAGAGGGCGGCAAGAGACCCAGTACTTC.

V gene TRBV6-8 combines with J gene TRBJ1-2; 9 bases are a match to TRBD1. Germline assignment: CDR1 MNHGY and CDR2 SAAAGT. V was pared by 2 bases and J by 2 bases, with 6 bases of the junction left unmatched. The CDR3 loop spans 16 amino acids. DNA for the CDR3: TGTGCCAGCAGTTACACAGGGGGCCAATCCAACTATGGCTACACCTTC. Translating gives CASSYTGGQSNYGYTF.

This clone showed up just once. V gene TRBV25-1 combines with J gene TRBJ2-3; tentatively, D is TRBD1 (6 bases). The V and J ends lost 6 bases and 3 bases respectively, with 16 bases between them. Looked up from germline, CDR1 is MGHDK and CDR2 is SYGVNS. There are 15 residues in the CDR3. The CDR3 loop reads CASRTGLEGTDTQYF. The CDR3 DNA reads as TGTGCCAGCAGGACAGGTCTCGAAGGTACAGATACGCAGTATTTT.

J is TRBJ2-2 and V is TRBV15, with 8 nucleotides matching TRBD1. The germline V gene has CDR1 LNHNV and CDR2 YYDKDF (reference sequence). The V segment lost 2 bases and the J segment 3 bases; nucleotides outside the gene matches: 8. CDR3 length equals 17 residues. In DNA form, the CDR3 reads TGTGCCACCAGCAGAAATACAGGGGGGTCATACACCGGGGAGCTGTTTTTT. Translating gives CATSRNTGGSYTGELFF.

The chain couples TRBV29-1 to TRBJ1-5; D unclear. Trimming stripped 4 bases from V and 3 bases from J, with 10 bases between. CDR3 length: 13 residues. Germline V gene sequence: CDR1 SQVTM, CDR2 ANQGSEA. For the CDR3, the DNA is TGCAGCGTTGTTGAGAGCTTCAATCAGCCCCAGCATTTT. Protein: CSVVESFNQPQHF.

In its sample, this clone was seen once. The chain recombines TRBV15 with TRBJ2-1; 7 bases line up with TRBD2. Germline CDR1 LNHNV, CDR2 YYDKDF (reference sequence). CDR3 length: 14 amino acids. With V trimmed by 7 bases and J by 2 bases, 5 bases remained unmatched. CDR3 DNA sequence: TGTGCCACCAAGCGGGACCCACCCTACAATGAGCAGTTCTTC. Translation gives CATKRDPPYNEQFF.

This sequence joins TRBV19 and TRBJ1-3, with D possibly matching TRBD1 (6 bases). The CDR3 length is 14 residues. From germline, CDR1 is LNHDA and CDR2 SQIVND (reference sequence). V dropped 3 bases and J dropped 1 base, with 7 bases sitting between them. CDR3 DNA: TGTGCCAGTAGTATTACAGGGTCTGGAAACACCATATATTTT. Translated: CASSITGSGNTIYF.

The chain carries TRBV28 and TRBJ2-1; no definite D call. The length of the CDR3 is 12 residues. V was pared by 5 bases and J by 9 bases, with 11 bases between. Per the germline V gene, CDR1 is MDHEN and CDR2 is SYDVKM. This CDR3 is CASSAHGGEQFF. Here the CDR3 DNA reads TGTGCCAGCAGTGCCCACGGCGGTGAGCAGTTCTTC.

The rearrangement uses TRBV18 and TRBJ2-1, with D maybe TRBD2 (6 bases). Germline loops: CDR1 KGHSH, CDR2 LQKENI. Trimming shortened V by 3 bases and J by 1 base, and 13 bases separated the two germline ends. There are 16 residues in the CDR3. The CDR3 here is CASSPGLSLSYNEQFF. CDR3 bases: TGTGCCAGCTCACCGGGACTCTCCCTATCCTACAATGAGCAGTTCTTC.

This chain joins TRBV28 and TRBJ2-5, with D maybe TRBD2 (6 bases). V was trimmed by 3 bases and J by 2 bases, leaving 16 bases between them. Germline V CDR1 and CDR2: MDHEN, SYDVKM. CDR3 length: 16 residues. The CDR3 spells CASSLSTYSGQETQYF. The DNA of the CDR3 is TGTGCCAGCAGTTTGTCGACGTATAGCGGACAAGAGACCCAGTACTTC.

This clone was counted between two and nine times. This chain connects TRBV28 to TRBJ2-7, with a possible D match to TRBD2 (5 bases). Trimming stripped 8 bases from V and 11 bases from J, with 22 bases between. CDR3 size: 13 residues. The germline V gene has CDR1 MDHEN and CDR2 SYDVKM. CDR3 DNA sequence: TGTGCCAGCTTAAACCCCCCAGTGGGAGAGGAGTACTTC. Translation gives CASLNPPVGEEYF.

This chain joins TRBV28 and TRBJ1-1; D perhaps matches TRBD1 (6 bases). The CDR3 spans 12 residues. Germline CDR1 MDHEN, CDR2 SYDVKM. Between the trimmed V and J ends, which lost 8 bases and 3 bases, there was a span of 10 bases. The CDR3 region has the DNA TGTGCCAGCCGACAGGCCTACACTGAAGCTTTCTTT. Its translation: CASRQAYTEAFF.

This clone was counted only a few times. V and J are TRBV7-1 and TRBJ2-2, with 15 bases aligning to TRBD2. TRBV7-1 is filed as an ORF, its function uncertain. This CDR3 is 15 amino acids long. V trimming: 3 bases; J trimming: 7 bases; junction bases outside the gene matches: 0. Here the CDR3 reads CASSSGLAGGGELFF. DNA of the CDR3: TGTGCCAGCAGCTCGGGACTAGCGGGAGGCGGGGAGCTGTTTTTT.

V is TRBV27 and J is TRBJ2-1; TRBD2 matches 13 bases. V shed 3 bases and J 8 bases; nucleotides not matched to a gene: 4. Looked up from germline, CDR1 is MNHEY and CDR2 is SMNVEV (reference sequence). The CDR3 extends over 15 amino acids. DNA of the CDR3: TGTGCCAGCAGTTTTCCCACTAGCGGGAGGGATGAGCAGTTCTTC. As protein: CASSFPTSGRDEQFF.

The gene calls are TRBV19 and TRBJ2-3, with D perhaps TRBD2 (6 bases). In germline, CDR1 is LNHDA, CDR2 SQIVND (reference sequence). The CDR3 has 14 amino acids. The V and J ends lost 7 bases and 0 bases respectively, with 11 bases between them. CDR3: CASTLGTSTDTQYF. The CDR3 nucleotides are TGTGCCAGTACCCTAGGGACTAGCACAGATACGCAGTATTTT.

As to this clone: Germline and junction disagree at one end, which may indicate a read error. V is TRBV19 and J is TRBJ2-3; D is uncertain. Germline assignment: CDR1 LNHDA and CDR2 SQIVND (reference sequence). The CDR3 consists of 11 residues. As DNA, the CDR3 is TGTGCCAGTAGAATAGGAGATACGCAGTATTTT. This gives the protein CASRIGDTQYF.

The chain uses TRBV19 and TRBJ2-1; TRBD2 agrees at 10 bases. CDR3 length: 14 residues. Germline lookup yields CDR1 LNHDA and CDR2 SQIVND (reference sequence). V shed 3 bases and J 8 bases; nucleotides not matched to a gene: 4. The CDR3 reads CASSMGLAGDEQFF. The CDR3 DNA sequence: TGTGCCAGTAGTATGGGGCTAGCGGGAGATGAGCAGTTCTTC.

This chain joins TRBV19 and TRBJ2-7; 9 bases align to TRBD1. Germline assignment: CDR1 LNHDA and CDR2 SQIVND (reference sequence). J gave up 3 bases and V 5 bases, and 8 bases lay outside the gene matches. CDR3 size: 15 residues. CDR3 bases: TGTGCCAGTAGTCCACAGGGGGCGTTTGGCTACGAGCAGTACTTC. Translation gives CASSPQGAFGYEQYF.

The chain combines TRBV19 with TRBJ1-5, with D perhaps matching TRBD1 (5 bases). V lost 3 bases and J lost 0, with 12 bases in between. Per the germline V gene, CDR1 is LNHDA and CDR2 is SQIVND (reference sequence). CDR3 size: 16 residues. CDR3 amino acids: CASSMGTPFSNQPQHF. DNA for the CDR3: TGTGCCAGTAGTATGGGGACTCCCTTTAGCAATCAGCCCCAGCATTTT. The full variable domain, with the rest looked up from reference TRBV19 and TRBJ1-5, is DGGITQSPKYLFRKEGQNVTLSCEQNLNHDAMYWYRQDPGQGLRLIYYSQIVNDFQKGDIAEGYSVSREKKESFPLTVTSAQKNPTAFYLCASSMGTPFSNQPQHFGDGTRLSIL.

The CDR3 DNA follows: TGTGCCAGCTCACCACCGGGGGGAAACGGGGAGCTGTTTTTT. It yields the protein CASSPPGGNGELFF. The chain recombines TRBV18 with TRBJ2-2; tentative D call: TRBD2 (6 bases). CDR1 KGHSH and CDR2 LQKENI come from the germline V gene. V shed 0 bases and J shed 7 bases, with 9 bases lying between them. The length of the CDR3 is 14 residues.

V gene TRBV9 combines with J gene TRBJ1-6, with no clear D. From germline, CDR1 is SGDLS and CDR2 YYNGEE. The CDR3 totals 13 residues. V was clipped by 3 bases and J by 14 bases, with 15 bases between them. CDR3 sequence reads: CASSERPRESLHF. Here the CDR3 DNA reads TGTGCCAGCAGCGAACGCCCCCGGGAGTCCCTCCACTTT.

Worth noting for this clone: The DNA is omitted, as the CDR3 cannot be located on it reliably, and the CDR3 follows TCRdb's listing. V and J are TRBV19 and TRBJ2-1; the table names TRBD1, a call not compared with the DNA. From its first to its last residue, the CDR3 has 14 amino acids. The germline V gene encodes CDR1 LNHDA and CDR2 SQIVND (reference sequence). This CDR3 is CATTTSAGNEQFFF.

This clone occurred once. The J gene is TRBJ1-3, the V gene TRBV28, with D unclear. CDR3 length equals 13 residues. Germline CDR1 is MDHEN and CDR2 is SYDVKM. Trimming stripped 2 bases from V and 4 bases from J, with 6 bases between. Here the CDR3 reads CASSLGLGNTIYF. Written as DNA, the CDR3 is TGTGCCAGCAGTTTAGGGTTGGGAAACACCATATATTTT. Based on the CDR3 plus reference TRBV28 and TRBJ1-3, the full variable domain is DVKVTQSSRYLVKRTGEKVFLECVQDMDHENMFWYRQDPGLGLRLIYFSYDVKMKEKGDIPEGYSVSREKKERFSLILESASTNQTSMYLCASSLGLGNTIYFGEGSWLTVV.

The CDR3 here is CASSMQGQVIQPQHF. Written as DNA, the CDR3 is TGTGCCAGTAGTATGCAGGGACAAGTCATTCAGCCCCAGCATTTT. The rearrangement joins TRBV19 to TRBJ1-5; TRBD1 might be the D (6 bases). The germline gives CDR1 LNHDA, CDR2 SQIVND (reference sequence). This CDR3 comprises 15 residues. The V end was cut by 3 bases, the J end by 6 bases, with 15 bases between.

The V gene is TRBV2, the J gene TRBJ2-7; tentatively, D is TRBD1 (6 bases). Trimming left V 4 bases short and J 6 bases short, with 10 bases between. Germline CDR1 SNHLY, CDR2 FYNNEI. This CDR3 comprises 12 residues. The CDR3 protein is CASSVRQVEQYF. Written as DNA, the CDR3 is TGTGCCAGCAGTGTACGACAGGTCGAGCAGTACTTC.

Regarding this clone: The junction shows a germline mismatch at one end, possibly a read error. This rearrangement joins TRBV30 to TRBJ2-3; 7 nucleotides match TRBD1. Germline V gene data show CDR1 as GTSNPN and CDR2 as SVGIG (reference sequence). The CDR3 contains 14 residues. CDR3 bases: TGTGCCTGGAGTGTTCGGGACAGCACAGATACACAGTATTTT. It codes for CAWSVRDSTDTQYF.

The chain has TRBV11-3 and TRBJ2-1, with TRBD1 as a possible D gene (6 bases). The V and J ends lost 3 bases and 6 bases respectively, with 15 bases between them. Germline values: CDR1 SGHNT, CDR2 YENEEA. This CDR3 spans 15 amino acids. The CDR3 DNA reads as TGTGCCAGCAGCTTGGTCCAGGCCAGGGGCAATGAGCAGTTCTTC. Translating it yields CASSLVQARGNEQFF.

CDR3: CATSTLPYRPNNEQFF. In DNA, the CDR3 is TGTGCCACCAGCACACTACCCTACCGACCCAACAATGAGCAGTTCTTC. The J gene is TRBJ2-1, the V gene TRBV15; no definite D call. V gave up 4 bases and J gave up 5 bases, with 18 bases separating them. The CDR3 extends over 16 amino acids. Per the germline V gene, CDR1 is LNHNV and CDR2 is YYDKDF (reference sequence). The whole variable domain, remainder taken from reference TRBV15 and TRBJ2-1, is DAMVIQNPRYQVTQFGKPVTLSCSQTLNHNVMYWYQQKSSQAPKLLFHYYDKDFNNEADTPDNFQSRRPNTSFCFLDIRSPGLGDTAMYLCATSTLPYRPNNEQFFGPGTRLTVL.

The chain joins TRBV19 to TRBJ2-3; D is ambiguous. V was pared by 2 bases and J by 4 bases, with 7 bases between. This CDR3 region has 13 residues. In germline, CDR1 is LNHDA, CDR2 SQIVND (reference sequence). For the CDR3, the DNA is TGTGCCAGTAGTATAAGCAAGGCAGATACGCAGTATTTT. This codes for CASSISKADTQYF.